Each of the 29 T cell receptor beta chains below was sequenced from the same sample in a study of blood T cell repertoires in COVID-19. TCRdb's table, derived via immunoSEQ multiplex PCR, lists solely in-frame clones and lacks some. Here the sample spans about 300,000 clones, 70% to 90% being singletons. Sequenced input: peripheral blood. These receptors came from a man aged 18 to 35 who had recovered from COVID-19.

The CDR3 sequence is CASSPGARQRNTEAFF. Written as DNA, the CDR3 is TGTGCCAGCAGCCCTGGGGCGAGGCAAAGGAACACTGAAGCTTTCTTT. The chain links TRBV7-8 to TRBJ1-1, with D possibly being TRBD1 (5 bases). Trimming stripped 5 bases from V and 1 base from J, with 17 bases between. Germline CDR1 is SGHVS and CDR2 is FQNEAQ. The CDR3 covers 16 residues.

V is TRBV6-5 and J is TRBJ2-7, with a tentative D call TRBD2 (5 bases). V was clipped by 0 bases and J by 7 bases, with 16 bases between them. The CDR3 runs 15 residues. Germline loops: CDR1 MNHEY, CDR2 SVGAGI. CDR3 in amino acids: CASSYSGYGVGEQYF. DNA of the CDR3: TGTGCCAGCAGTTACTCGGGGTACGGGGTGGGGGAGCAGTACTTC.

This chain connects TRBV3-1 (or the pseudogene TRBV3-2) to TRBJ2-7, with TRBD2 matching 7 bases. V was clipped by 0 bases and J by 2 bases; unmatched bases: 7. CDR3 length: 16 residues. Looked up from germline, CDR1 is LGHDT and CDR2 is YNNKEL (reference sequence). The CDR3 is CASSQDVASGTYEQYF. The CDR3 DNA reads TGTGCCAGCAGCCAAGATGTGGCTAGCGGAACCTACGAGCAGTACTTC.

The chain is built from TRBV6-5 and TRBJ2-3, with 8 bases matching TRBD2. The CDR3 has 15 amino acids. Germline assignment: CDR1 MNHEY and CDR2 SVGAGI. V trimming: 5 bases; J trimming: 0 bases; junction bases outside the gene matches: 4. The CDR3 coding sequence is TGTGCCAGCAGTCCCCGGGGGGGGAGCACAGATACGCAGTATTTT. Translating gives CASSPRGGSTDTQYF.

Written as DNA, the CDR3 is TGTGCCAGCAGCTTGAAACAGCTTAGCAATCAGCCCCAGCATTTT. Encoded protein: CASSLKQLSNQPQHF. V usage is TRBV5-6 and J usage is TRBJ1-5; D is unclear. CDR3 length: 15 residues. CDR1 is SGHDT and CDR2 is YYEEEE in the germline V gene. The V gene lost 1 base and the J gene lost 0 bases, with 8 bases spanning the gap.

The genes are TRBV2 and TRBJ1-1, with D possibly being TRBD1 (5 bases). The germline V gene encodes CDR1 SNHLY and CDR2 FYNNEI. The V gene lost 3 bases and the J gene lost 5 bases, with 16 bases spanning the gap. The CDR3 has 15 amino acids. CDR3 region: CASSDGGGGGTEAFF. In DNA, the CDR3 is TGTGCCAGCAGTGATGGGGGGGGAGGAGGAACTGAAGCTTTCTTT.

The genes are TRBV10-3 and TRBJ1-1, with 9 bases lining up with TRBD1. V lost 7 bases to trimming and J lost 5 bases; unmatched junction nucleotides: 8. CDR1 ENHRY and CDR2 SYGVKD come from the germline V gene. The CDR3 runs 14 residues. The chain's CDR3 is CAITIPGQGTEAFF. The CDR3, as DNA: TGTGCCATCACCATCCCGGGACAGGGTACTGAAGCTTTCTTT.

This chain uses TRBV7-9 with TRBJ1-1; 11 bases fit TRBD1. The V gene end was trimmed by 4 bases and the J gene end by 10 bases; junction bases not matched to a gene: 8. The CDR3 is made up of 14 amino acids. CDR1 is SEHNR and CDR2 is FQNEAQ in the germline V gene (reference sequence). CDR3 DNA sequence: TGTGCCAGCAGCTCCGCTCTTGGGACAGGGGGAGCTTTCTTT. This encodes CASSSALGTGGAFF.

The genes are TRBV2 and TRBJ2-1; D might be TRBD2 (6 bases). Trimming stripped 7 bases from V and 8 bases from J, with 12 bases between. CDR3 size: 12 residues. The germline V gene has CDR1 SNHLY and CDR2 FYNNEI. The CDR3 sequence is CASIWRGDEQFF. As DNA, the CDR3 is TGTGCCAGCATATGGCGGGGCGATGAGCAGTTCTTC.

Only one count was recorded for this clone. The chain recombines TRBV7-2 with TRBJ1-1; 9 nucleotides align to TRBD1. Trimming removed 3 bases from V and 7 bases from J; junction bases left unmatched: 9. This CDR3 spans 15 amino acids. Germline values: CDR1 SGHTA, CDR2 FQGNSA. DNA of the CDR3: TGTGCCAGCAGCTTGGGAACAGGGGGCAGGAGTGAAGCTTTCTTT. It specifies CASSLGTGGRSEAFF.

CDR3 nucleotides: TGTGCCAGCTCACCCCAAAGGGGATACGGTAATTCACCCCTCCACTTT. Translated, it gives CASSPQRGYGNSPLHF. The rearrangement joins TRBV18 to TRBJ1-6; perhaps TRBD1 as D (5 bases). V shed 3 bases and J shed 6 bases, with 15 bases lying between them. CDR1 and CDR2 (germline): KGHSH, LQKENI. This CDR3 region has 16 residues.

The V gene is TRBV2, the J gene TRBJ1-2; perhaps TRBD1 as D (6 bases). Germline V gives CDR1 SNHLY, CDR2 FYNNEI. V was trimmed by 6 bases and J by 4 bases, leaving 15 bases between them. This CDR3 contains 14 residues. CDR3 region: CASRGQTSSYGYTF. The CDR3 coding sequence is TGTGCCAGCAGAGGACAGACCTCTAGCTATGGCTACACCTTC. Drawing the rest from reference TRBV2 and TRBJ1-2, the complete variable domain is EPEVTQTPSHQVTQMGQEVILRCVPISNHLYFYWYRQILGQKVEFLVSFYNNEISEKSEIFDDQFSVERPDGSNFTLKIRSTKLEDSAMYFCASRGQTSSYGYTFGSGTRLTVV.

The genes are TRBV6-6 and TRBJ2-2; D may be TRBD1 (6 bases). The germline V and J ends were trimmed by 6 bases and 4 bases, with 6 bases remaining between them. Germline values: CDR1 MNHNY, CDR2 SVGAGI (reference sequence). There are 12 residues in the CDR3. The CDR3, as DNA: TGTGCCAGCAGAGGGGGCACCGGGGAGCTGTTTTTT. It codes for CASRGGTGELFF.

The chain carries TRBV19 and TRBJ1-3; 7 bases align to TRBD1. V lost 7 bases, J lost 0 bases, and 12 bases stayed unmatched. Germline-derived CDR1 and CDR2 are LNHDA and SQIVND (reference sequence). CDR3 length: 17 amino acids. The CDR3 spells CASIGTAPLTSGNTIYF. In DNA form, the CDR3 reads TGTGCCAGTATCGGGACAGCACCCCTTACCTCTGGAAACACCATATATTTT.

The CDR3 DNA reads as TGTGCCAGCAGCCAAGAGACTAGCGGGGATGAGACCCAGTACTTC. It yields the protein CASSQETSGDETQYF. J is TRBJ2-5 and V is TRBV14; 11 bases align to TRBD2. With V trimmed by 0 bases and J by 5 bases, 2 bases remained unmatched. The germline CDR1 and CDR2 sequences are SGHDN and FVKESK. CDR3 length: 15 residues. Looking up the rest from reference TRBV14 and TRBJ2-5 gives the full variable domain: EAGVTQFPSHSVIEKGQTVTLRCDPISGHDNLYWYRRVMGKEIKFLLHFVKESKQDESGMPNNRFLAERTGGTYSTLKVQPAELEDSGVYFCASSQETSGDETQYFGPGTRLLVL.

This chain joins TRBV9 and TRBJ1-1, with 7 bases that match TRBD1. The CDR3 sequence is 14 residues long. Germline assignment: CDR1 SGDLS and CDR2 YYNGEE. V lost 0 bases to trimming and J lost 1 base; unmatched junction nucleotides: 0. The CDR3 DNA reads TGTGCCAGCAGCGTAGGACAGGGGAACACTGAAGCTTTCTTT. Translating it yields CASSVGQGNTEAFF.

The chain links TRBV18 to TRBJ2-2; D possibly corresponds to TRBD2 (5 bases). CDR1 and CDR2 from the germline V gene are KGHSH and LQKENI. Between the trimmed V and J ends, which lost 7 bases and 3 bases, there was a span of 18 bases. This CDR3 is built from 16 residues. CDR3 region: CASWAGGRKDTGELFF. The CDR3 coding sequence is TGTGCCAGCTGGGCCGGAGGACGCAAGGACACCGGGGAGCTGTTTTTT.

The rearrangement uses TRBV29-1 and TRBJ2-3, with 9 bases aligning to TRBD2. This CDR3 is built from 14 residues. The germline gives CDR1 SQVTM, CDR2 ANQGSEA. The V segment lost 6 bases and the J segment 0 bases; nucleotides outside the gene matches: 4. CDR3 residues: CSVPGTSSTDTQYF. In DNA form, the CDR3 reads TGCAGCGTCCCCGGGACTAGCAGCACAGATACGCAGTATTTT.

The V and J genes are TRBV6-2 or TRBV6-3 and TRBJ2-1; 10 bases align to TRBD2. Germline CDR1 MNHEY, CDR2 SVGEGT. Trimming at V came to 0 bases and at J to 5 bases, leaving 13 bases not matched to a gene. The CDR3 runs 19 residues. The chain's CDR3 is CASSYSSSGGPEKHNEQFF. The CDR3 bases are TGTGCCAGCAGTTACTCTTCTAGCGGGGGACCCGAAAAGCACAATGAGCAGTTCTTC.

V usage is TRBV14 and J usage is TRBJ1-1; D not resolved. The CDR3 consists of 14 residues. V was trimmed by 5 bases and J by 3 bases, leaving 13 bases between them. Germline CDR1 SGHDN, CDR2 FVKESK. In DNA form, the CDR3 reads TGTGCCAGCAGCTACTCCCTCGGGGACACTGAAGCTTTCTTT. Its protein product is CASSYSLGDTEAFF.

The chain joins TRBV19 to TRBJ1-5; D may be TRBD1 (6 bases). Germline V lookup: CDR1 LNHDA, CDR2 SQIVND (reference sequence). V gave up 1 base and J gave up 7 bases, with 11 bases separating them. This CDR3 has 14 amino acids. CDR3 residues: CASSIGQAGQPQHF. The CDR3 DNA follows: TGTGCCAGTAGTATAGGACAGGCTGGGCAGCCCCAGCATTTT.

The chain has TRBV10-3 and TRBJ2-2; TRBD2 matches 10 bases. The V segment lost 4 bases and the J segment 2 bases; nucleotides outside the gene matches: 4. The germline V gene has CDR1 ENHRY and CDR2 SYGVKD. This CDR3 is 16 amino acids long. The CDR3 region is CAISASGRGNTGELFF. The CDR3, as DNA: TGTGCCATCAGTGCCAGCGGGAGGGGCAACACCGGGGAGCTGTTTTTT.

The CDR3 reads CASSLDMVQQGNQPQHF. CDR3 nucleotides: TGTGCCAGCAGCTTGGATATGGTTCAGCAGGGCAATCAGCCCCAGCATTTT. The J gene is TRBJ1-5, the V gene TRBV5-8; no definite D call. The germline gives CDR1 SGHTS, CDR2 YDEGEE. The V and J ends lost 0 bases and 2 bases respectively, with 15 bases between them. This CDR3 comprises 17 residues.

The chain couples TRBV19 to TRBJ2-1, with 9 bases matching TRBD2. The V segment lost 5 bases and the J segment 4 bases; nucleotides outside the gene matches: 15. The germline V gene encodes CDR1 LNHDA and CDR2 SQIVND (reference sequence). This CDR3 contains 18 residues. The CDR3 nucleotides are TGTGCCAGTAGTGTGGGCCGAAAGACTAGCGGCCTTTACAATGAGCAGTTCTTC. It codes for CASSVGRKTSGLYNEQFF.

The chain joins TRBV4-1 to TRBJ1-3, with TRBD1 matching 9 bases. The J segment lost 1 base and the V segment lost 2 bases, leaving 6 bases of the junction unmatched. The germline gives CDR1 MGHRA, CDR2 YSYEKL. This CDR3 is built from 17 residues. The CDR3 DNA reads TGCGCCAGCAGCCAATTTGGGACAGGGAGATCTGGAAACACCATATATTTT. This translates into CASSQFGTGRSGNTIYF.

This clone was counted a single time. The rearrangement joins TRBV7-3 to TRBJ1-3; D gene ambiguous. The length of the CDR3 is 16 residues. The V gene's germline CDR1 is SGHTA and CDR2 FQGTGA. Trimming took 0 bases from V and 1 from J, leaving 10 bases between them. The CDR3 DNA follows: TGTGCCAGCAGCTTAACGGGAGGCCGTTCTGGAAACACCATATATTTT. Translation: CASSLTGGRSGNTIYF.

The J gene is TRBJ2-7, the V gene TRBV3-1 (or the pseudogene TRBV3-2); TRBD1 agrees at 7 bases. This CDR3 region has 14 residues. V lost 4 bases, J lost 3 bases, and 6 bases stayed unmatched. Germline V lookup: CDR1 LGHDT, CDR2 YNNKEL (reference sequence). The chain's CDR3 is CASSLGTEIYEQYF. The CDR3 coding sequence is TGTGCCAGCAGCCTAGGGACAGAAATCTACGAGCAGTACTTC.

J is TRBJ2-7 and V is TRBV7-8; D is unclear. Germline V gene data show CDR1 as SGHVS and CDR2 as FQNEAQ. The germline V and J ends were trimmed by 0 bases and 0 bases, with 15 bases remaining between them. CDR3 size: 17 residues. CDR3: CASSLAFGGRSSYEQYF. Written as DNA, the CDR3 is TGTGCCAGCAGCTTAGCGTTCGGCGGAAGGAGCTCCTACGAGCAGTACTTC.

The V call is TRBV12-5, the J call TRBJ1-1; 10 nucleotides line up with TRBD1. There are 17 residues in the CDR3. J was trimmed by 11 bases and V by 0 bases; bases with no gene match: 15. The V gene's germline CDR1 is LGHNT and CDR2 FRNRAP. CDR3 protein: CASGLVGASPGTGAAFF. CDR3 in DNA: TGTGCTAGTGGTTTGGTAGGCGCAAGTCCCGGGACAGGGGCCGCTTTCTTT. Drawing the rest from reference TRBV12-5 and TRBJ1-1, the complete variable domain is DARVTQTPRHKVTEMGQEVTMRCQPILGHNTVFWYRQTMMQGLELLAYFRNRAPLDDSGMPKDRFSAEMPDATLATLKIQPSEPRDSAVYFCASGLVGASPGTGAAFFGQGTRLTVV.